This T cell receptor (beta chain) was sequenced for a study of shared clonotypes between healthy human individuals. Findings and limits, study-wide: Only blood underwent sampling, and tissue repertoires likely differ.

TCRdb keeps only in-frame clones here, not all; method: immunoSEQ multiplex PCR. The sample comprises roughly 95,000 clones, less than 50% of which are singletons, and over 12% rests with the top ten. This clone occurred once. Its antigen is unknown. One end of the junction fails to match germline, which may point to a read error. Every one of the donors was a Caucasian adult that lived in Nashville, Tennessee. Germline CDR1 and CDR2: SGHAT and FQNNGV. The CDR3 sequence is 15 residues long. This chain connects TRBV11-2 to TRBJ2-1; perhaps TRBD2 as D (5 bases). The receptor's source is a woman in her thirties or forties in good health. Some clones in this sample may be carry-over from other donors' samples. The sequencing sample was made of PBMCs. CDR3 amino acids: CTSSPRALRDNEQFF. CDR3 DNA sequence: TGTACCAGCAGCCCTCGGGCCTTGAGGGACAATGAGCAGTTCTTC.